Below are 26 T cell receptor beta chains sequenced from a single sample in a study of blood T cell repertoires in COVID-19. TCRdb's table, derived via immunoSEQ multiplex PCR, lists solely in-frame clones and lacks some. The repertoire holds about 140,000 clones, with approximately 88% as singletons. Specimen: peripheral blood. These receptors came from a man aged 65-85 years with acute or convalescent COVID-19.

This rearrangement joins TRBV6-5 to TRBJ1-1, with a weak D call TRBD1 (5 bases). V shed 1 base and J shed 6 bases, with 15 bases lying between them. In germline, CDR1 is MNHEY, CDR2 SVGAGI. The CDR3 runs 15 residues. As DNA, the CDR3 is TGTGCCAGCAGTTACTGGGGCAGGGATCGCCCTGAAGCTTTCTTT. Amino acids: CASSYWGRDRPEAFF.

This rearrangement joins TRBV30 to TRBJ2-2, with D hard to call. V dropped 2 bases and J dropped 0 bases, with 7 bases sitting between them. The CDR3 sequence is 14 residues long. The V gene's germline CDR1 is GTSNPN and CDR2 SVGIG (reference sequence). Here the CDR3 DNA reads TGTGCCTGGAGTAAAGGAGCGAACACCGGGGAGCTGTTTTTT. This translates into CAWSKGANTGELFF. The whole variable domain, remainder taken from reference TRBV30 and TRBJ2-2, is SQTIHQWPATLVQPVGSPLSLECTVEGTSNPNLYWYRQAAGRGLQLLFYSVGIGQISSEVPQNLSASRPQDRQFILSSKKLLLSDSGFYLCAWSKGANTGELFFGEGSRLTVL.

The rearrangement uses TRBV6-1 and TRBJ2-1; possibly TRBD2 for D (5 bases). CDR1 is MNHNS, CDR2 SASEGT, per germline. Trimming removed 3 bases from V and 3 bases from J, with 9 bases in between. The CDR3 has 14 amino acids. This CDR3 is CASSEWGDYNEQFF. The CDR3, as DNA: TGTGCCAGCAGTGAGTGGGGAGACTACAATGAGCAGTTCTTC.

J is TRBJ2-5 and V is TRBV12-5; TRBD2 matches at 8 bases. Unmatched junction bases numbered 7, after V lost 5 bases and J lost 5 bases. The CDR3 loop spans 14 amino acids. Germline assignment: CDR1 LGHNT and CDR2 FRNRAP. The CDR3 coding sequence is TGTGCTAGTGGTCCCCCGGGAGGGCGGGAGACCCAGTACTTC. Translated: CASGPPGGRETQYF.

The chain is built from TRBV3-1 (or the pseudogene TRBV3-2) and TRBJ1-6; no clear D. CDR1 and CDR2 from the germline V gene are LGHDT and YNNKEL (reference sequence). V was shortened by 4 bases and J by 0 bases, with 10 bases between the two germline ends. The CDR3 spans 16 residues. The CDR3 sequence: CASSLRQSSYNSPLHF. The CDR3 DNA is TGTGCCAGCAGCCTGAGACAAAGCTCCTATAATTCACCCCTCCACTTT.

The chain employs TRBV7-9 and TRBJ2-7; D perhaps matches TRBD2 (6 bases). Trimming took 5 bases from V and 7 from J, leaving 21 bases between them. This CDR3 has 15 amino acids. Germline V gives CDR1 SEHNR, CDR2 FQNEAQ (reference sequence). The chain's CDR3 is CASSPVAGLASEQYF. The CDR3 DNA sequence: TGTGCCAGCAGCCCAGTGGCGGGGCTAGCGAGTGAGCAGTACTTC.

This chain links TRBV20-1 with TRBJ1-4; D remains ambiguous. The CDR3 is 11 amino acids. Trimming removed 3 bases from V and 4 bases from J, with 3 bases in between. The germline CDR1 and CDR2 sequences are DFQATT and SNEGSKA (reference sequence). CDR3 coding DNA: TGCAGTGCTAGCCTTAATGAAAAACTGTTTTTT. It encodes CSASLNEKLFF.

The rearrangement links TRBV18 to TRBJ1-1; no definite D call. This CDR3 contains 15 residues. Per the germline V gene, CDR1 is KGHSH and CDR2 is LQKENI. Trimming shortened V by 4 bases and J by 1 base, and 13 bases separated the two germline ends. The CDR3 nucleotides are TGTGCCAGCTCACGGGAGGCCTCGGCGAACACTGAAGCTTTCTTT. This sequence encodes CASSREASANTEAFF.

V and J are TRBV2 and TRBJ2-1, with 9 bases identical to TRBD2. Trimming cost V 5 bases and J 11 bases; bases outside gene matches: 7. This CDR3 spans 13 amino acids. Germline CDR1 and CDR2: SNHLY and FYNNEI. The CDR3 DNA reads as TGTGCCAGCAGTCCTCTGACTAGCGGAAAGCAGTTCTTC. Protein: CASSPLTSGKQFF.

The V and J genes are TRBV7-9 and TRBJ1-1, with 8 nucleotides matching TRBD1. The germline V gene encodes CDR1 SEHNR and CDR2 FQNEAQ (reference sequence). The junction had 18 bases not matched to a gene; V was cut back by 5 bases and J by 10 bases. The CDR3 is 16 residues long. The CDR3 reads CASSPDRGDRLLRAFF. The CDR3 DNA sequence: TGTGCCAGCAGCCCCGATCGGGGGGACAGGCTGCTGCGAGCTTTCTTT.

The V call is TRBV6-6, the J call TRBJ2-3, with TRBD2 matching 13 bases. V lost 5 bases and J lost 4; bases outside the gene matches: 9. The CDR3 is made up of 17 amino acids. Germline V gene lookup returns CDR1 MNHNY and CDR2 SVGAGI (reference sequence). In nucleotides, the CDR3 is TGTGCCAGCAGTCCCGGACTAGCGGGAGACAATGCAGATACGCAGTATTTT. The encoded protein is CASSPGLAGDNADTQYF.

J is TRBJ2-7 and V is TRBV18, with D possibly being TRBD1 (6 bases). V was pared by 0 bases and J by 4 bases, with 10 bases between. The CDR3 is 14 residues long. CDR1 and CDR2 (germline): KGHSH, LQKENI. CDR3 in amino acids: CASSPPGHTYEQYF. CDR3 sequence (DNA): TGTGCCAGCTCACCACCGGGACATACATACGAGCAGTACTTC.

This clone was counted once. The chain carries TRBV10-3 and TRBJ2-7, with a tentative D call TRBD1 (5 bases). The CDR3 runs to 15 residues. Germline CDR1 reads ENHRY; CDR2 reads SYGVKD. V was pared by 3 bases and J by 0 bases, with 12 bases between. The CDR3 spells CAISDEGVSSYEQYF. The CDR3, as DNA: TGTGCCATCAGTGACGAAGGGGTTAGCTCCTACGAGCAGTACTTC.

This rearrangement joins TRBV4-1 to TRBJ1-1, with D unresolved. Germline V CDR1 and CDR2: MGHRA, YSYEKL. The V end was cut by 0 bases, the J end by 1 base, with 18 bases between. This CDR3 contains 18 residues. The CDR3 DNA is TGCGCCAGCAGCCAAGAGATGGTCCGGACGGGGAAGAACACTGAAGCTTTCTTT. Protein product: CASSQEMVRTGKNTEAFF.

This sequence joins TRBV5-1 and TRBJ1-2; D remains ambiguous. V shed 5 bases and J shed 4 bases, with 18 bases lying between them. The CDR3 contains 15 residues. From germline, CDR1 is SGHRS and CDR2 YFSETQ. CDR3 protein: CASRPQEGLGYGYTF. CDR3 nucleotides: TGCGCCAGCAGACCTCAGGAGGGTTTGGGCTATGGCTACACCTTC.

The CDR3 spells CASSLGGLSNQPQHF. CDR3 nucleotides: TGTGCCAGTAGCCTGGGGGGGTTGAGCAATCAGCCCCAGCATTTT. The rearrangement uses TRBV19 and TRBJ1-5, with D perhaps matching TRBD1 (5 bases). CDR1 LNHDA and CDR2 SQIVND come from the germline V gene (reference sequence). The CDR3 is made up of 15 amino acids. Trimming stripped 6 bases from V and 1 base from J, with 13 bases between.

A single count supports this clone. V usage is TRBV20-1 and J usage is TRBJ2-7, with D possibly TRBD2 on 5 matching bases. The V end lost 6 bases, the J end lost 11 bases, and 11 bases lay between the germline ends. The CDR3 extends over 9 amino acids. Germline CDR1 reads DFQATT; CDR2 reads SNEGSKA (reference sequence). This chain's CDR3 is CSAGLNKYF. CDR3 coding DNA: TGCAGTGCCGGACTGAATAAGTACTTC.

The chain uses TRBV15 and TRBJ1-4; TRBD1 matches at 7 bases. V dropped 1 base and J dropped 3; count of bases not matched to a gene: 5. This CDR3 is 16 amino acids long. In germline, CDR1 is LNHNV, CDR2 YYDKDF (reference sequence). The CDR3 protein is CATSRGETGPNEKLFF. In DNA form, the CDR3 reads TGTGCCACCAGCAGAGGGGAGACAGGGCCTAATGAAAAACTGTTTTTT.

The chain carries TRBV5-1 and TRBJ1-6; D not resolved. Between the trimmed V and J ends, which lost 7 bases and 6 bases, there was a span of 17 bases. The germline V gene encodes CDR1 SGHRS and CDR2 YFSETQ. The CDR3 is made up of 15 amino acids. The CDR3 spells CASRSGRVANSPLHF. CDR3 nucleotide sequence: TGCGCCAGCCGGTCCGGGCGGGTCGCTAATTCACCCCTCCACTTT. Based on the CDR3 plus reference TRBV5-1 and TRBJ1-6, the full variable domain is KAGVTQTPRYLIKTRGQQVTLSCSPISGHRSVSWYQQTPGQGLQFLFEYFSETQRNKGNFPGRFSGRQFSNSRSEMNVSTLELGDSALYLCASRSGRVANSPLHFGNGTRLTVT.

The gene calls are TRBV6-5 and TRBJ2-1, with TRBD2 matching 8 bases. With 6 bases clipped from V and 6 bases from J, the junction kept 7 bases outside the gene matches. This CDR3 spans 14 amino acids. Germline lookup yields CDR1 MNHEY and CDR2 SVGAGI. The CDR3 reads CASSPGGSLNEQFF. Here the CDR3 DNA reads TGTGCCAGCAGCCCGGGAGGGTCCCTCAATGAGCAGTTCTTC.

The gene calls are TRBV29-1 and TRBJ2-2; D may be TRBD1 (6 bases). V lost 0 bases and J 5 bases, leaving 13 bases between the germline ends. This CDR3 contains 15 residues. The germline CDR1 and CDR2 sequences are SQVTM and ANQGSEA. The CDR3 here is CSVEDPTGHTGELFF. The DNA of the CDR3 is TGCAGCGTTGAAGATCCGACAGGACATACCGGGGAGCTGTTTTTT.

The DNA for the CDR3 is TGTGCCACCAGTGATTCCTCATTTCCTTCCCCAGGCAGAGAGACCCAGTACTTC. Translating gives CATSDSSFPSPGRETQYF. This chain connects TRBV24-1 to TRBJ2-5; D call uncertain. V dropped 2 bases and J dropped 4 bases, with 22 bases sitting between them. Germline CDR1 and CDR2: KGHDR and SFDVKD. CDR3 length: 18 residues.

The CDR3 coding sequence is TGCAGCGTTGAAGAGGGAGGCTATGGCTACACCTTC. Its translation is CSVEEGGYGYTF. V is TRBV29-1 and J is TRBJ1-2; D is uncertain. This CDR3 has 12 amino acids. V was clipped by 0 bases and J by 4 bases, with 6 bases between them. The germline V gene has CDR1 SQVTM and CDR2 ANQGSEA.

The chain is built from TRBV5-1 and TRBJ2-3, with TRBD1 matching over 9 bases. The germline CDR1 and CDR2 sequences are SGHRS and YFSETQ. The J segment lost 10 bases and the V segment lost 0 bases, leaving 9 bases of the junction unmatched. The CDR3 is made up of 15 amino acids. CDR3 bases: TGCGCCAGCAGCTTGGGAGGGACAGGGAGCGGTTCGCAGTATTTT. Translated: CASSLGGTGSGSQYF.

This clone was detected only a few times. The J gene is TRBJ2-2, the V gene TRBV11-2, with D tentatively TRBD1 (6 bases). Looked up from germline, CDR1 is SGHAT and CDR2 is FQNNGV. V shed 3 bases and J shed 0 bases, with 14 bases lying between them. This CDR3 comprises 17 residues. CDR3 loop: CASSFHAQGANTGELFF. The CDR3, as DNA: TGTGCCAGCAGCTTTCACGCACAGGGAGCGAACACCGGGGAGCTGTTTTTT.

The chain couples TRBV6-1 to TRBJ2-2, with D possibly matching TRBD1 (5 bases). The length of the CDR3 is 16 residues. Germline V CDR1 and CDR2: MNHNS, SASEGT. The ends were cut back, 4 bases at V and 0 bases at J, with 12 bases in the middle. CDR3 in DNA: TGTGCCAGCAGTGTCCGGACACCAGCGAACACCGGGGAGCTGTTTTTT. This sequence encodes CASSVRTPANTGELFF.